The present entry profiles one T cell receptor (beta chain) with its context. This entry comes from a study of blood T cell repertoires in COVID-19. The V and J ends lost 2 bases and 2 bases, in that order; junction bases with no gene match: 5. There are 15 residues in the CDR3. Per the germline V gene, CDR1 is SGHNT and CDR2 is YENEEA. Study members were between roughly 18 and 89 years old and lived in 20 to 30 US regions. Self-reported history from a screening survey and questionnaire set each donor's cohort. In the study's own analysis: Estimation of nucleated cell counts relied on the amplification of reference gene primers. Assay used: immunoSEQ multiplex PCR; TCRdb lists only in-frame clones, some missing. The D gene and trimming were derived from the DNA, and the V and J assignments and clone size from that table. This table holds 350,000 to 400,000 clones, approximately 87% found once.

This TCR derives from a woman under 40 with acute COVID-19. The gene calls are TRBV11-3 and TRBJ2-7, with 8 bases lining up with TRBD1. Sequenced material: PBMCs or T cells enriched from blood (not recorded which). CDR3 bases: TGTGCCAGCAGCTTACAGACAGGGGCGGCCTACGAGCAGTACTTC. As protein: CASSLQTGAAYEQYF.